This TCR beta chain was recovered during a study of early T cells in non-severe SARS-CoV-2 infection. Unique molecular identifiers tagged individual cDNA molecules. TCRdb re-called the 5' RACE reads with MiXCR, one entry per CDR3 protein. The repertoire holds more than 65,000 distinct CDR3 sequences, with about 12% as singletons. This clonotype was counted at least ten times. Sequencing input: whole blood. The clonotype was recovered from an adult who was a healthcare worker with PCR-confirmed SARS-CoV-2 infection or an uninfected control (not recorded which).

CDR3 residues: CASSPDRDYEQYF. CDR3 DNA: TGTGCCAGCAGCCCGGACAGGGACTACGAGCAGTACTTC. This chain connects TRBV5-4 to TRBJ2-7; 8 bases are shared with TRBD1. Germline assignment: CDR1 SGHNT and CDR2 YYREEE (reference sequence). The V segment lost 4 bases and the J segment 3 bases; nucleotides outside the gene matches: 3. CDR3 length equals 13 residues.